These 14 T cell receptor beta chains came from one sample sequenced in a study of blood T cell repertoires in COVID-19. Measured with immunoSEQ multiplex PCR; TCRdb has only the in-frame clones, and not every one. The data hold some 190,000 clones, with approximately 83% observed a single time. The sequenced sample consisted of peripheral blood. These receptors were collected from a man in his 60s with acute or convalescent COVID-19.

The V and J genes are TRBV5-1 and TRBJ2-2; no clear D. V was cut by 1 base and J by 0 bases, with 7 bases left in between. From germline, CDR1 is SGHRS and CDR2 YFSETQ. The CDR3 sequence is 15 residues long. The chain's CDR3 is CASSLTVTNTGELFF. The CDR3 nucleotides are TGCGCCAGCAGCTTGACAGTCACGAACACCGGGGAGCTGTTTTTT.

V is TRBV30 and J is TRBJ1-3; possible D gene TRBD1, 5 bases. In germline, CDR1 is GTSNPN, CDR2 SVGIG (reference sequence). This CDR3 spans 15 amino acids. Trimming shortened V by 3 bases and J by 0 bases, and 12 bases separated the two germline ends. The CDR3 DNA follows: TGTGCCTGGAGGGTGGACACGAGCTCTGGAAACACCATATATTTT. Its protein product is CAWRVDTSSGNTIYF.

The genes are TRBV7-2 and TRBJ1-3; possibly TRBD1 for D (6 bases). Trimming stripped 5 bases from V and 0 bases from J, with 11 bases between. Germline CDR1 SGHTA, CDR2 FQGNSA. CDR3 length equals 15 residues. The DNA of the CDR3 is TGTGCCAGCAGCCAGGACAGCTCCTCTGGAAACACCATATATTTT. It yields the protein CASSQDSSSGNTIYF. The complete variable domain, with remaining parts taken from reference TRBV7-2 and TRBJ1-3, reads GAGVSQSPSNKVTEKGKDVELRCDPISGHTALYWYRQSLGQGLEFLIYFQGNSAPDKSGLPSDRFSAERTGGSVSTLTIQRTQQEDSAVYLCASSQDSSSGNTIYFGEGSWLTVV.

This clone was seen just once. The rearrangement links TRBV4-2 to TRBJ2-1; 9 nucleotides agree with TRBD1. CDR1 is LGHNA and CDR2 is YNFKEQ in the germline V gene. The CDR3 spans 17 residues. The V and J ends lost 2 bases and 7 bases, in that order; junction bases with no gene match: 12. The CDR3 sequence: CASSQPPGQGMGNEQFF. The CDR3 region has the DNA TGTGCCAGCAGCCAACCGCCCGGACAGGGGATGGGGAATGAGCAGTTCTTC.

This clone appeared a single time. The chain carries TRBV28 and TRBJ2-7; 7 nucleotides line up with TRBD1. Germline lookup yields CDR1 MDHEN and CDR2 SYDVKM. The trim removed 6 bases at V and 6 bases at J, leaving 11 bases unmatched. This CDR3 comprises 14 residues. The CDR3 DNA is TGTGCCAGCAGATCCCCGGGTCAGGGGGTCGAGCAGTACTTC. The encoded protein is CASRSPGQGVEQYF.

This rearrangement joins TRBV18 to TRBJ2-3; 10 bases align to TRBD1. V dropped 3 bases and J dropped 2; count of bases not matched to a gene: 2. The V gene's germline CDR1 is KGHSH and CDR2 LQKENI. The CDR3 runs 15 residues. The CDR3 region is CASSPGTGVTDTQYF. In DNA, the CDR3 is TGTGCCAGCTCACCCGGGACAGGGGTCACAGATACGCAGTATTTT.

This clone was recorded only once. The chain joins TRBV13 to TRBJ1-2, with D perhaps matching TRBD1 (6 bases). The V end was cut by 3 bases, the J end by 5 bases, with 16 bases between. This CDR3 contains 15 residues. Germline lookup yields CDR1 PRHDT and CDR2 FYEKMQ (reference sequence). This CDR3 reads CASSFGQGKGYGYTF. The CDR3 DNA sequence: TGTGCCAGCAGCTTTGGGCAGGGGAAGGGGTATGGCTACACCTTC.

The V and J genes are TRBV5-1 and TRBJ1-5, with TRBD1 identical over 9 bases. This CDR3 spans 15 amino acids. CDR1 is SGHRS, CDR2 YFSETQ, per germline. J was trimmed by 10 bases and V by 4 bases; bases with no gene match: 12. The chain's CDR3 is CASSAGTGRGNPQHF. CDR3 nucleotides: TGCGCCAGCAGCGCCGGGACAGGGAGGGGCAATCCCCAGCATTTT.

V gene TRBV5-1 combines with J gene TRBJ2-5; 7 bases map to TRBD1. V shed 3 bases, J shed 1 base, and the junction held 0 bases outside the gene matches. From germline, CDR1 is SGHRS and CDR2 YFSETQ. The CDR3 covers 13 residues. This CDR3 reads CASSYRGQETQYF. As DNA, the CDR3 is TGCGCCAGCAGCTACAGGGGCCAAGAGACCCAGTACTTC. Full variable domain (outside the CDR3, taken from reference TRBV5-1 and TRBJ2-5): KAGVTQTPRYLIKTRGQQVTLSCSPISGHRSVSWYQQTPGQGLQFLFEYFSETQRNKGNFPGRFSGRQFSNSRSEMNVSTLELGDSALYLCASSYRGQETQYFGPGTRLLVL.

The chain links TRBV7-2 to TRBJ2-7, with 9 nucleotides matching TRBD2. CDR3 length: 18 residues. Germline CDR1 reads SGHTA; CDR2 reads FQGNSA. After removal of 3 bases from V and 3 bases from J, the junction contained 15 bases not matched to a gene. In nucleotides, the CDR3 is TGTGCCAGCAGCTTCGGCCCTTTGGGCGGGAGGGGTCTCTACGAGCAGTACTTC. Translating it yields CASSFGPLGGRGLYEQYF.

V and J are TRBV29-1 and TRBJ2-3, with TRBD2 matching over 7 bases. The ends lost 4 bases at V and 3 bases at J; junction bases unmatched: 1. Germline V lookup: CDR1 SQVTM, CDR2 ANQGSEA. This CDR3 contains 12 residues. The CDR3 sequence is CSVGGGTDTQYF. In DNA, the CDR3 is TGCAGCGTTGGGGGGGGGACAGATACGCAGTATTTT.

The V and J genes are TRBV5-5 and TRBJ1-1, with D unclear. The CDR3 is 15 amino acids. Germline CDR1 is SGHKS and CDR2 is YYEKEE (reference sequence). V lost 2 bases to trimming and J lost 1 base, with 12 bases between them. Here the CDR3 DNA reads TGTGCCAGCAGCTTTGGAGGGTTCAGGAACACTGAAGCTTTCTTT. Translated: CASSFGGFRNTEAFF.

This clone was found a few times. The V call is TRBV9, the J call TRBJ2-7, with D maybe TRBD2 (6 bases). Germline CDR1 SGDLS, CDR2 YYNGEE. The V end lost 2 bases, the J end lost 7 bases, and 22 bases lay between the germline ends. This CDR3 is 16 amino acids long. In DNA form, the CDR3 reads TGTGCCAGCAGCGTGGGGGTGGCGGGGATCCCCACGGAGCAGTACTTC. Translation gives CASSVGVAGIPTEQYF.

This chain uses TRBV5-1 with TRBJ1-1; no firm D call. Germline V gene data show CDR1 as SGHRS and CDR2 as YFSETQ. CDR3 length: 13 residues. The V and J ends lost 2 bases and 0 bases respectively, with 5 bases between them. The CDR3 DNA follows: TGCGCCAGCAGCTTAACGGTGAACACTGAAGCTTTCTTT. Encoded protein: CASSLTVNTEAFF.